This T cell receptor beta chain stems from a study of beta chain features in type 1 diabetes. Study overall: Patients looked much like healthy donors when it came to age, gender and cell yields. All of the samples together had approximately 99 million sorted cells examined.

The authors reverse transcribed all of the isolated RNA, so sequencing captured expressed TCRB transcripts. Measured with immunoSEQ multiplex PCR; TCRdb has only the in-frame clones, and not every one. This sample has roughly 330,000 clones, with roughly 12% found just once. Whole-study findings and limits: Among patients, naive, central memory and Treg TCRB repertoires appeared more similar than among healthy donors. The influence of HLA type on TCRB rearrangement stayed undetermined. In every one of the four CD4+ subsets, TCRB CDR3s were moderately but significantly shorter in Type 1 diabetes patients.

This clone was seen only a few times. Its matching antigen is unknown. V lost 4 bases to trimming and J lost 0 bases, with 9 bases between them. This CDR3 region has 14 residues. Germline V lookup: CDR1 SGHRS, CDR2 YFSETQ. The sample comprised naive CD4+ T cells from blood. The source is a woman aged 18-29 years with type 1 diabetes. The genes are TRBV5-1 and TRBJ2-3; TRBD2 is a possible D gene (6 bases). In nucleotides, the CDR3 is TGCGCCAGCAGCGGCGGGGACAGCACAGATACGCAGTATTTT. This encodes CASSGGDSTDTQYF.